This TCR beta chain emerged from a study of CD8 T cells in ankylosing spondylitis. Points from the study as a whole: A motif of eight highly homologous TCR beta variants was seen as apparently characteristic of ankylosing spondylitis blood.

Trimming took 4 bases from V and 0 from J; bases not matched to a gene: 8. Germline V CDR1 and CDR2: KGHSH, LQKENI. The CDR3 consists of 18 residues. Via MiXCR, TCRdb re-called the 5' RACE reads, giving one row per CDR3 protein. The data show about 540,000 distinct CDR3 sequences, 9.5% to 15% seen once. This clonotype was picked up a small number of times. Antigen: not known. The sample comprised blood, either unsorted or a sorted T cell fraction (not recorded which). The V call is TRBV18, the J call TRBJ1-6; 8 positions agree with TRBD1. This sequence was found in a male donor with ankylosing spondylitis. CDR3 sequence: CASSQRTGMSSYNSPLHF. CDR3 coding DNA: TGTGCCAGCTCACAAAGGACAGGGATGAGCTCCTATAATTCACCCCTCCACTTT.